This entry concerns a single T cell receptor beta chain. The antigen is unknown. Sequence at one end of the junction differs from germline and may be a read error. The entry originates in a study of post-analysis software for immune sequencing data. The study's findings and limits: TRBV5-6, TRBV5-1 and TRBV20-1 were among five TRBV segments more frequent in patients than controls. Versus controls, multiple sclerosis patients showed significantly lower diversity (normalized Chao1).

This CDR3 is built from 16 residues. Germline V gene lookup returns CDR1 SEHNR and CDR2 FQNEAQ (reference sequence). Every TCR beta cDNA library bore unique molecular identifiers. T cells numbering roughly 0.95 to 10 million gave rise to a few hundred thousand cDNA molecules. Each CDR3 protein is one row after TCRdb ran MiXCR on the PCR reads. Here the sample spans approximately 440,000 distinct CDR3 sequences, roughly 46% being singletons. This clonotype was obtained from a girl aged 5-17 years with multiple sclerosis. Sample: blood. This chain uses TRBV7-9 with TRBJ2-7, with D possibly being TRBD1 (7 bases). The better agreement between TRBJ2-5 and the DNA end casts doubt on the J call. CDR3 sequence reads: CASSLARQGGLETQYF. CDR3 sequence (DNA): TGTGCCAGCAGCCTAGCTCGACAGGGAGGACTCGAGACCCAGTACTTC.